The present TCR beta chain was sequenced within a study of blood T cells in healthy people across ages. The V gene's germline CDR1 is SGHDN and CDR2 FVKESK. The CDR3 loop spans 13 amino acids. As concerns this clonotype: This may be a read error: a much more frequent sequence differs by one nucleotide.

Each donor's blood draw was roughly 9.5 milliliters of peripheral blood. PCR was performed a second time for roughly 7 to 12 cycles using a sample-barcoded 5' primer and a J-beta primer mix. From the 5' RACE reads, TCRdb called clonotypes with MiXCR, one entry per CDR3 protein. Of 550,000 to 750,000 distinct CDR3 sequences listed, approximately 21% are singletons. Specimen: blood. This chain uses TRBV14 with TRBJ2-5, with D uncertain. This TCR was recovered from a man in his 70s in good health. CDR3 nucleotide sequence: TGTGCCAGCAGCCAGGGTACTTTGGAGACCCACTACTTC. It codes for CASSQGTLETHYF.